Presented here are 30 T cell receptor beta chains from one specimen sequenced in a study of shared clonotypes between healthy human individuals. Repertoires were generated with immunoSEQ multiplex PCR, while TCRdb's copy carries only in-frame clones and drops some. The sample yields over a million clones, about 96% seen once. Sequenced material: naive CD4+ T cells sorted from blood. Subset indicated: CD45RA+ positively selected. These receptors all stem from a young man in good health.

V usage is TRBV5-1 and J usage is TRBJ2-3; D possibly corresponds to TRBD2 (6 bases). V gave up 3 bases and J gave up 2 bases, with 10 bases separating them. This CDR3 is built from 14 residues. CDR1 is SGHRS, CDR2 YFSETQ, per germline. CDR3 DNA: TGCGCCAGCAGCTGGGCTAGCGACACAGATACGCAGTATTTT. Translating it yields CASSWASDTDTQYF.

The rearrangement uses TRBV6-1 and TRBJ2-3; TRBD2 matches 9 bases. There are 16 residues in the CDR3. Per the germline V gene, CDR1 is MNHNS and CDR2 is SASEGT. With 1 base clipped from V and 7 bases from J, the junction kept 9 bases outside the gene matches. CDR3 DNA sequence: TGTGCCAGCAGTGAAGGTAGCGGGAGTAGCATCTATACGCAGTATTTT. Translating gives CASSEGSGSSIYTQYF.

The V and J genes are TRBV7-2 and TRBJ1-4; D not resolved. This CDR3 has 15 amino acids. Germline CDR1 is SGHTA and CDR2 is FQGNSA. The V end was cut by 4 bases, the J end by 7 bases, with 16 bases between. The chain's CDR3 is CASSSPGPEGEKLFF. The CDR3 DNA sequence: TGTGCCAGCAGCTCACCCGGACCAGAGGGTGAAAAACTGTTTTTT.

The chain links TRBV18 to TRBJ2-1; D uncertain. Per germline, CDR1 KGHSH and CDR2 LQKENI. Trimming cost V 1 base and J 2 bases, with 12 bases left between them. The CDR3 totals 16 residues. The CDR3 DNA reads TGTGCCAGCTCACCACTAGGCGGAGCACCCTACAATGAGCAGTTCTTC. This codes for CASSPLGGAPYNEQFF. Full variable domain (missing parts from reference TRBV18 and TRBJ2-1): NAGVMQNPRHLVRRRGQEARLRCSPMKGHSHVYWYRQLPEEGLKFMVYLQKENIIDESGMPKERFSAEFPKEGPSILRIQQVVRGDSAAYFCASSPLGGAPYNEQFFGPGTRLTVL.

This chain links TRBV2 with TRBJ2-2, with a possible D match to TRBD2 (5 bases). The CDR3 contains 16 residues. The V and J ends lost 4 bases and 2 bases respectively, with 14 bases between them. Germline loops: CDR1 SNHLY, CDR2 FYNNEI. The CDR3 region is CASSASRGSNTGELFF. In nucleotides, the CDR3 is TGTGCCAGCAGTGCGTCGAGAGGGTCAAACACCGGGGAGCTGTTTTTT.

The chain has TRBV11-2 and TRBJ2-1, with 8 bases aligning to TRBD2. V lost 1 base, J lost 1 base, and 6 bases stayed unmatched. The CDR3 is 17 residues long. Germline assignment: CDR1 SGHAT and CDR2 FQNNGV. CDR3 residues: CASSLVGSGSSYNEQFF. DNA of the CDR3: TGTGCCAGCAGCTTAGTGGGGAGCGGGAGTTCCTACAATGAGCAGTTCTTC.

A word on this clone: At one end, the junction sequence differs from germline, possibly due to a read error. The chain carries TRBV11-2 and TRBJ2-7; D ambiguous. CDR1 SGHAT and CDR2 FQNNGV come from the germline V gene. The CDR3 sequence is 13 residues long. The CDR3 loop reads CASSVDRTYEQYF. CDR3 nucleotides: TGTGCCAGCAGCGTAGACCGAACCTACGAGCAGTACTTC.

The chain combines TRBV11-2 with TRBJ2-1, with 11 bases lining up with TRBD2. V was clipped by 4 bases and J by 6 bases; unmatched bases: 14. The CDR3 runs to 18 residues. In germline, CDR1 is SGHAT, CDR2 FQNNGV. The CDR3 loop is CASSSRLRTSGSGNEQFF. The CDR3 DNA sequence: TGTGCCAGCAGCTCCCGCCTCAGAACTAGCGGGAGTGGCAATGAGCAGTTCTTC.

On this clone itself: The sample carries other DNA sequences with the same CDR3. The chain links TRBV7-2 to TRBJ2-7; weak D call: TRBD1 (5 bases). Germline CDR1 SGHTA, CDR2 FQGNSA. V was clipped by 3 bases and J by 3 bases, with 6 bases between them. CDR3 size: 12 residues. The CDR3 region has the DNA TGTGCCAGCAGCTTTACAGGCTACGAGCAGTACTTC. Translating gives CASSFTGYEQYF.

The rearrangement links TRBV15 to TRBJ2-7; 10 bases are shared with TRBD2. The CDR3 contains 16 residues. The germline gives CDR1 LNHNV, CDR2 YYDKDF (reference sequence). J was trimmed by 4 bases and V by 0 bases; bases with no gene match: 6. CDR3 bases: TGTGCCACCAGCAGAGATCCTCTAGCGGGAGTATACGAGCAGTACTTC. It yields the protein CATSRDPLAGVYEQYF.

The chain joins TRBV6-5 to TRBJ2-7; D is unresolved. Germline V gene sequence: CDR1 MNHEY, CDR2 SVGAGI. The CDR3 runs to 15 residues. The V gene lost 5 bases and the J gene lost 2 bases, with 16 bases spanning the gap. In nucleotides, the CDR3 is TGTGCCAGCAGTCGTAGTGAAGGGCCGACCTACGAGCAGTACTTC. This translates into CASSRSEGPTYEQYF.

The chain recombines TRBV6-5 with TRBJ2-5; D may match TRBD1 or TRBD2 (6 bases each). Germline V gene data show CDR1 as MNHEY and CDR2 as SVGAGI. The CDR3 length is 13 residues. V was shortened by 10 bases and J by 5 bases, with 17 bases between the two germline ends. The CDR3 DNA reads TGTGCCACCCACCAAACAGGGAGGGAGACCCAGTACTTC. Translated: CATHQTGRETQYF.

DNA for the CDR3: TGTGCCAGCAGCTTGTCTGTGGGTGCGGACGAGCAGTACTTC. Translated, it gives CASSLSVGADEQYF. This chain uses TRBV11-3 with TRBJ2-7; D not resolved. CDR1 is SGHNT and CDR2 is YENEEA in the germline V gene. The V and J ends lost 3 bases and 5 bases respectively, with 14 bases between them. The CDR3 loop spans 14 amino acids. Full variable domain (rest looked up from reference TRBV11-3 and TRBJ2-7): EAGVVQSPRYKIIEKKQPVAFWCNPISGHNTLYWYLQNLGQGPELLIRYENEEAVDDSQLPKDRFSAERLKGVDSTLKIQPAELGDSAVYLCASSLSVGADEQYFGPGTRLTVT.

The rearrangement joins TRBV7-9 to TRBJ2-1; the match to TRBD2 covers 7 bases. Losses at the gene ends were 7 bases for V and 5 bases for J; bases not matched to a gene: 8. The CDR3 has 14 residues. Per the germline V gene, CDR1 is SEHNR and CDR2 is FQNEAQ (reference sequence). CDR3 sequence (DNA): TGTGCCAGCACCCAGATTACTAGCGACAATGAGCAGTTCTTC. This codes for CASTQITSDNEQFF. Variable domain in full (rest from reference TRBV7-9 and TRBJ2-1): DTGVSQNPRHKITKRGQNVTFRCDPISEHNRLYWYRQTLGQGPEFLTYFQNEAQLEKSRLLSDRFSAERPKGSFSTLEIQRTEQGDSAMYLCASTQITSDNEQFFGPGTRLTVL.

This chain joins TRBV5-8 and TRBJ2-4; no reliable D call. This CDR3 has 16 residues. Germline CDR1 SGHTS, CDR2 YDEGEE. V was clipped by 0 bases and J by 0 bases, with 10 bases between them. The CDR3 nucleotides read TGTGCCAGCAGCTTGGGCCAGTATATAGCCAAAAACATTCAGTACTTC. This gives the protein CASSLGQYIAKNIQYF.

The chain links TRBV7-8 to TRBJ1-5; TRBD1 agrees at 7 bases. Germline-derived CDR1 and CDR2 are SGHVS and FQNEAQ. J was trimmed by 6 bases and V by 2 bases; bases with no gene match: 10. This CDR3 region has 16 residues. Here the CDR3 DNA reads TGTGCCAGCAGCTTATCTGGACAGGCTAATAGTCAGCCCCAGCATTTT. Translation gives CASSLSGQANSQPQHF.

The V call is TRBV5-1, the J call TRBJ2-1; D may match TRBD1 or TRBD2 (5 bases each). The CDR3 has 16 amino acids. V was pared by 3 bases and J by 0 bases, with 13 bases between. Germline loops: CDR1 SGHRS, CDR2 YFSETQ. DNA for the CDR3: TGCGCCAGCAGCTACCGGGGCCAAAGCTCCTACAATGAGCAGTTCTTC. It is translated as CASSYRGQSSYNEQFF.

The V gene is TRBV14, the J gene TRBJ2-2; TRBD1 matches 8 bases. The length of the CDR3 is 14 residues. V was pared by 5 bases and J by 6 bases, with 5 bases of the junction left unmatched. The germline V gene has CDR1 SGHDN and CDR2 FVKESK. CDR3 nucleotide sequence: TGTGCCAGCAGCAGCAGGACAGGGTCCGGGGAGCTGTTTTTT. This sequence encodes CASSSRTGSGELFF.

V is TRBV28 and J is TRBJ2-1, with D hard to call. The CDR3 is 16 residues long. Germline lookup yields CDR1 MDHEN and CDR2 SYDVKM. Trimming stripped 4 bases from V and 2 bases from J, with 15 bases between. DNA for the CDR3: TGTGCCAGCAGTTCCCCCCGACCGACACCCTACAATGAGCAGTTCTTC. Translation gives CASSSPRPTPYNEQFF.

Notes on this clone: Other DNA variants within this sample encode the same CDR3. The V call is TRBV28, the J call TRBJ2-7; D is ambiguous. This CDR3 spans 11 amino acids. Germline CDR1 reads MDHEN; CDR2 reads SYDVKM. Between the trimmed V and J ends, which lost 6 bases and 3 bases, there was a span of 6 bases. DNA of the CDR3: TGTGCCAGCAGGTCCGGCTACGAGCAGTACTTC. It codes for CASRSGYEQYF. Full variable domain (outside the CDR3, taken from reference TRBV28 and TRBJ2-7): DVKVTQSSRYLVKRTGEKVFLECVQDMDHENMFWYRQDPGLGLRLIYFSYDVKMKEKGDIPEGYSVSREKKERFSLILESASTNQTSMYLCASRSGYEQYFGPGTRLTVT.

The CDR3 region is CASSQAQTGTGSEEQYF. DNA for the CDR3: TGCGCCAGCAGCCAGGCCCAGACCGGGACAGGGTCGGAAGAGCAGTACTTC. This chain connects TRBV4-1 to TRBJ2-7; 9 bases align to TRBD1. The length of the CDR3 is 17 residues. V lost 3 bases, J lost 7 bases, and 16 bases stayed unmatched. Germline CDR1 reads MGHRA; CDR2 reads YSYEKL.

The rearrangement links TRBV18 to TRBJ2-7; possibly TRBD1 or TRBD2 for D (6 bases each). Germline CDR1 KGHSH, CDR2 LQKENI. CDR3 length: 15 residues. V dropped 3 bases and J dropped 2 bases, with 14 bases sitting between them. The CDR3 nucleotides read TGTGCCAGCTCACCTGGTAGGGGGGTAGCCTACGAGCAGTACTTC. This sequence encodes CASSPGRGVAYEQYF.

A word on this clone: The sample has other DNA sequences that encode this CDR3 too. The chain combines TRBV9 with TRBJ2-5; the match to TRBD2 covers 8 bases. Germline assignment: CDR1 SGDLS and CDR2 YYNGEE. Trimming removed 4 bases from V and 4 bases from J; junction bases left unmatched: 6. The CDR3 contains 14 residues. CDR3 DNA sequence: TGTGCCAGCAGCACTAGCGGAGGAGGAGAGACCCAGTACTTC. Its protein product is CASSTSGGGETQYF.

This clone was seen a single time. The chain employs TRBV9 and TRBJ2-1, with D tentatively TRBD1 (6 bases). The CDR3 has 15 amino acids. Germline values: CDR1 SGDLS, CDR2 YYNGEE. Trimming stripped 2 bases from V and 8 bases from J, with 17 bases between. The CDR3 loop reads CASSVTGLITDEQFF. CDR3 nucleotide sequence: TGTGCCAGCAGCGTCACAGGGTTGATAACGGATGAGCAGTTCTTC.

The DNA of the CDR3 is TGTGCCAGTAGTATAACTACCTACAATGAGCAGTTCTTC. Its translation is CASSITTYNEQFF. The chain uses TRBV19 and TRBJ2-1; no clear D gene. In germline, CDR1 is LNHDA, CDR2 SQIVND (reference sequence). V was pared by 2 bases and J by 2 bases, with 4 bases between. The CDR3 spans 13 residues.

This clone showed up just a few times. This chain links TRBV27 with TRBJ2-1; 9 positions agree with TRBD1. This CDR3 is built from 16 residues. Unmatched junction bases numbered 9, after V lost 2 bases and J lost 7 bases. Germline V gene sequence: CDR1 MNHEY, CDR2 SMNVEV (reference sequence). CDR3 DNA sequence: TGTGCCAGCAGTTTACTGGCGGGACAGGGTCTGAATGAGCAGTTCTTC. Its protein product is CASSLLAGQGLNEQFF.

The V gene is TRBV2, the J gene TRBJ2-7; TRBD1 agrees at 11 bases. J was trimmed by 3 bases and V by 4 bases; bases with no gene match: 5. There are 15 residues in the CDR3. Germline V lookup: CDR1 SNHLY, CDR2 FYNNEI. The CDR3 sequence: CASSGPGTGGYEQYF. In DNA, the CDR3 is TGTGCCAGCAGTGGCCCCGGGACAGGGGGCTACGAGCAGTACTTC.

The CDR3 reads CATRREGSNQPQHF. In DNA form, the CDR3 reads TGTGCCACCCGGAGGGAGGGCAGCAATCAGCCCCAGCATTTT. The chain carries TRBV15 and TRBJ1-5; D unresolved. Trimming shortened V by 8 bases and J by 1 base, and 12 bases separated the two germline ends. Germline CDR1 is LNHNV and CDR2 is YYDKDF (reference sequence). This CDR3 spans 14 amino acids.

V usage is TRBV11-2 and J usage is TRBJ2-1; no clear D. Germline CDR1 SGHAT, CDR2 FQNNGV. CDR3 length: 12 residues. V was clipped by 4 bases and J by 14 bases, with 15 bases between them. In DNA, the CDR3 is TGTGCCAGCAGCTCCCAAGAAACGCCCAAGTTCTTC. It translates to CASSSQETPKFF.

The chain is built from TRBV19 and TRBJ2-7, with D perhaps matching TRBD2 (6 bases). The CDR3 covers 14 residues. Germline loops: CDR1 LNHDA, CDR2 SQIVND (reference sequence). Trimming pared 9 bases from V and 4 bases from J, leaving 19 bases between. The CDR3 DNA is TGTGCCAGCAAGAAGGAGGGGCGCGTATACGAGCAGTACTTC. This encodes CASKKEGRVYEQYF.